These 30 T cell receptor beta chains were sequenced from one sample in a study of blood T cells in healthy people across ages. A second PCR of about 6 to 12 cycles used a sample-barcoded 5' primer and a J-beta primer mix. TCRdb itself ran the 5' RACE reads through MiXCR, one entry per CDR3 protein. The table lists some 760,000 distinct CDR3 sequences, just under 25% of them singletons. Separately, the same data were catalogued under a study of T cells of mothers and their children.

The sample consisted of blood. These receptors were taken from a boy younger than 18 in good health.

This clonotype was seen more than once but under ten times. The chain carries TRBV19 and TRBJ1-5; TRBD1 is a possible D gene (5 bases). V lost 8 bases and J 0 bases, leaving 11 bases between the germline ends. The CDR3 totals 14 residues. Germline lookup yields CDR1 LNHDA and CDR2 SQIVND (reference sequence). For the CDR3, the DNA is TGTGCCAGTGCCTGGGACCTTAGCAATCAGCCCCAGCATTTT. This gives the protein CASAWDLSNQPQHF.

This chain connects TRBV20-1 to TRBJ1-1; no definite D call. This CDR3 region has 14 residues. Germline V lookup: CDR1 DFQATT, CDR2 SNEGSKA (reference sequence). V dropped 3 bases and J dropped 1 base, with 12 bases sitting between them. As DNA, the CDR3 is TGCAGTGCTAGTGTGGAGGGTAGGAACACTGAAGCTTTCTTT. Encoded protein: CSASVEGRNTEAFF.

The gene calls are TRBV4-1 and TRBJ2-7; D remains unclear. Trimming shortened V by 0 bases and J by 2 bases, and 8 bases separated the two germline ends. In germline, CDR1 is MGHRA, CDR2 YSYEKL. The CDR3 contains 14 residues. CDR3 loop: CASSQDLVAYEQYF. DNA of the CDR3: TGCGCCAGCAGCCAAGATCTAGTGGCCTACGAGCAGTACTTC.

The genes are TRBV28 and TRBJ2-1; 7 bases are a match to TRBD1. The germline V gene has CDR1 MDHEN and CDR2 SYDVKM. With 2 bases clipped from V and 12 bases from J, the junction kept 7 bases outside the gene matches. The CDR3 consists of 13 residues. The CDR3 loop reads CASSLDRRGRQFF. CDR3 in DNA: TGTGCCAGCAGTTTAGACCGAAGGGGGCGGCAGTTCTTC.

The chain couples TRBV2 to TRBJ2-7, with 7 bases aligning to TRBD1. After removal of 6 bases from V and 0 bases from J, the junction contained 8 bases not matched to a gene. CDR3 length: 15 amino acids. Germline V gene lookup returns CDR1 SNHLY and CDR2 FYNNEI. The CDR3 region is CASSTETGNSYEQYF. The CDR3 region has the DNA TGTGCCAGCAGCACCGAGACAGGGAACTCCTACGAGCAGTACTTC.

The sample holds a few counts of this clonotype. The chain combines TRBV7-9 with TRBJ1-5; D perhaps matches TRBD1 (5 bases). CDR1 and CDR2 (germline): SEHNR, FQNEAQ (reference sequence). V lost 3 bases to trimming and J lost 1 base, with 13 bases between them. The CDR3 has 16 amino acids. In DNA, the CDR3 is TGTGCCAGCAGCTTGGGACCGTCCGGGAGCAATCAGCCCCAGCATTTT. It translates to CASSLGPSGSNQPQHF.

CDR3 region: CASSIRPYQETQYF. The CDR3 bases are TGTGCCAGTAGTATCAGACCGTACCAAGAGACCCAGTACTTC. The V gene is TRBV19, the J gene TRBJ2-5; D is uncertain. The CDR3 is 14 amino acids. V lost 3 bases and J lost 0, with 8 bases in between. From germline, CDR1 is LNHDA and CDR2 SQIVND (reference sequence).

The rearrangement joins TRBV7-2 to TRBJ2-5, with D possibly TRBD1 on 6 matching bases. Germline V CDR1 and CDR2: SGHTA, FQGNSA. CDR3 size: 14 residues. The ends were cut back, 6 bases at V and 4 bases at J, with 15 bases in the middle. The CDR3 sequence: CASSPPTGGETQYF. CDR3 in DNA: TGTGCCAGCAGTCCCCCGACAGGCGGAGAGACCCAGTACTTC.

This chain's CDR3 is CASSFMTDTNKDTQYF. CDR3 bases: TGTGCCAGCAGTTTTATGACAGATACTAACAAAGATACGCAGTATTTT. The chain joins TRBV12-3 or TRBV12-4 to TRBJ2-3, with D perhaps TRBD1 (5 bases). The length of the CDR3 is 16 residues. V was cut by 3 bases and J by 5 bases, with 18 bases left in between.

The table lists this clonotype with many counts. The chain recombines TRBV3-1 with TRBJ1-1, with D unresolved. The CDR3 runs to 12 residues. V lost 3 bases, J lost 1 base, and 3 bases lay in between. The V gene's germline CDR1 is LGHDT and CDR2 YNNKEL (reference sequence). The CDR3 coding sequence is TGTGCCAGCAGCCAGGGGAACACTGAAGCTTTCTTT. It specifies CASSQGNTEAFF.

The chain couples TRBV7-2 to TRBJ1-1; TRBD1 might be the D (5 bases). Deletions cut 3 bases from V and 5 bases from J, with 10 bases between. CDR1 and CDR2 (germline): SGHTA, FQGNSA. CDR3 length: 13 amino acids. This CDR3 is CASSFDGGTEAFF. CDR3 bases: TGTGCCAGCAGCTTCGATGGGGGGACTGAAGCTTTCTTT.

V and J are TRBV6-5 and TRBJ2-1; unclear D gene. The CDR3 consists of 13 residues. V was shortened by 6 bases and J by 3 bases, with 9 bases between the two germline ends. Germline loops: CDR1 MNHEY, CDR2 SVGAGI. CDR3 bases: TGTGCCAGCAGGCCCCCCCTCTACAATGAGCAGTTCTTC. It translates to CASRPPLYNEQFF.

Notes on this clonotype: With a much larger clone just one base away, this may be a read error. The chain couples TRBV28 to TRBJ2-2, with D possibly being TRBD1 (5 bases). Trimming took off 7 bases at V and 6 bases at J, with 18 bases between the two ends. The V gene's germline CDR1 is MDHEN and CDR2 SYDVKM. The CDR3 extends over 15 amino acids. The CDR3 is CASNTEQDVPGELFF. The CDR3 bases are TGTGCCAGCAATACGGAACAGGACGTACCCGGGGAGCTGTTTTTT.

This clonotype was observed a few times. V usage is TRBV5-1 and J usage is TRBJ2-5, with TRBD1 as a possible D gene (6 bases). Trimming removed 4 bases at V and 1 base at J, with 14 bases between. CDR1 and CDR2 from the germline V gene are SGHRS and YFSETQ. This CDR3 comprises 15 residues. The CDR3 reads CASSTSGAPQETQYF. The CDR3 nucleotides are TGCGCCAGCAGCACATCAGGGGCGCCCCAAGAGACCCAGTACTTC.

The sample holds a few counts of this clonotype. The J gene is TRBJ2-5, the V gene TRBV28; either TRBD1 or TRBD2 may supply D (5 bases each). The germline V gene encodes CDR1 MDHEN and CDR2 SYDVKM. This CDR3 has 13 residues. The V end was cut by 6 bases, the J end by 5 bases, with 13 bases between. The CDR3 is CASRFEGLETQYF. CDR3 DNA sequence: TGTGCCAGCAGATTCGAGGGGTTGGAGACCCAGTACTTC.

This clonotype has just a few counts. The CDR3 DNA follows: TGTGCCAGCAGCCCAACAACTAGCGGCAACGACGTCGGGGAGCTGTTTTTT. Encoded protein: CASSPTTSGNDVGELFF. This rearrangement joins TRBV4-2 to TRBJ2-2; 8 bases are shared with TRBD2. The CDR3 covers 17 residues. V shed 4 bases and J 7 bases; nucleotides not matched to a gene: 14. Germline CDR1 and CDR2: LGHNA and YNFKEQ.

The chain is built from TRBV7-2 and TRBJ2-7; no clear D gene. The better agreement between TRBJ2-5 and the DNA end casts doubt on the J call. The CDR3 runs 15 residues. Germline CDR1 reads SGHTA; CDR2 reads FQGNSA. The CDR3 bases are TGTGCCAGCAGCTTAGCGCTCGGGCGCGGAGAGACCCAGTACTTC. It codes for CASSLALGRGETQYF.

The chain recombines TRBV24-1 with TRBJ2-5, with D perhaps matching TRBD2 (6 bases). Germline CDR1 KGHDR, CDR2 SFDVKD. The CDR3 sequence is 15 residues long. V was clipped by 1 base and J by 2 bases, with 10 bases between them. The CDR3 DNA sequence: TGTGCCACCAGTGATTTTAGTGCGGGGCAAGAGACCCAGTACTTC. This encodes CATSDFSAGQETQYF.

The chain combines TRBV6-1 with TRBJ1-4, with 9 positions matching TRBD1. This CDR3 has 15 residues. Germline values: CDR1 MNHNS, CDR2 SASEGT. Trimming removed 4 bases from V and 7 bases from J; junction bases left unmatched: 7. This CDR3 is CASSVNRGRGEKLFF. The DNA of the CDR3 is TGTGCCAGCAGTGTTAACAGGGGGCGCGGTGAAAAACTGTTTTTT.

This clonotype appeared a few times. The rearrangement uses TRBV29-1 and TRBJ2-7, with 12 bases identical to TRBD2. J was trimmed by 4 bases and V by 5 bases; bases with no gene match: 12. This CDR3 has 16 amino acids. Germline V gene data show CDR1 as SQVTM and CDR2 as ANQGSEA. CDR3 DNA: TGCAGCGTTCTAACTAGCGGGGGGCCGAATTATTACGAGCAGTACTTC. Protein product: CSVLTSGGPNYYEQYF.

The chain uses TRBV12-3 or TRBV12-4 and TRBJ1-2; TRBD1 matches 8 bases. The CDR3 extends over 14 amino acids. With 8 bases clipped from V and 3 bases from J, the junction kept 8 bases outside the gene matches. CDR3 bases: TGTGCCAGCGGCCGACAGGGGCTCTACTATGGCTACACCTTC. This sequence encodes CASGRQGLYYGYTF.

V gene TRBV20-1 combines with J gene TRBJ2-2; D gene unclear. In germline, CDR1 is DFQATT, CDR2 SNEGSKA (reference sequence). V gave up 4 bases and J gave up 2 bases, with 8 bases separating them. The length of the CDR3 is 13 residues. The DNA for the CDR3 is TGCAGTGCTAAGGCAGACAACACCGGGGAGCTGTTTTTT. Translation: CSAKADNTGELFF.

The chain joins TRBV7-9 to TRBJ2-5; D possibly corresponds to TRBD2 (6 bases). Trimming stripped 7 bases from V and 4 bases from J, with 16 bases between. In germline, CDR1 is SEHNR, CDR2 FQNEAQ (reference sequence). CDR3 length equals 14 residues. As DNA, the CDR3 is TGTGCCAGCATACGGGAGTCCGGTTTAGAGACCCAGTACTTC. This codes for CASIRESGLETQYF.

This clonotype was found many times. The chain has TRBV5-1 and TRBJ2-7; TRBD2 aligns across 11 bases. This CDR3 is 15 amino acids long. Trimming at V came to 0 bases and at J to 5 bases, leaving 4 bases not matched to a gene. CDR1 is SGHRS, CDR2 YFSETQ, per germline. Here the CDR3 reads CASSLEPSGRNEQYF. The CDR3 DNA is TGCGCCAGCAGCTTGGAACCTAGCGGGAGGAACGAGCAGTACTTC.

Ten or more counts support this clonotype. The genes are TRBV2 and TRBJ2-2, with 12 nucleotides matching TRBD2. The V segment lost 6 bases and the J segment 4 bases; nucleotides outside the gene matches: 0. The CDR3 has 14 amino acids. From germline, CDR1 is SNHLY and CDR2 FYNNEI. DNA for the CDR3: TGTGCCAGCAGGGGACTAGCGGGCACCGGGGAGCTGTTTTTT. The encoded protein is CASRGLAGTGELFF. Looking up the rest from reference TRBV2 and TRBJ2-2 gives the full variable domain: EPEVTQTPSHQVTQMGQEVILRCVPISNHLYFYWYRQILGQKVEFLVSFYNNEISEKSEIFDDQFSVERPDGSNFTLKIRSTKLEDSAMYFCASRGLAGTGELFFGEGSRLTVL.

A remark on this clonotype: A clone one base away is much larger, so this may be a read error. The rearrangement links TRBV3-1 to TRBJ2-1, with a weak D call TRBD2 (6 bases). The CDR3 contains 15 residues. The V gene's germline CDR1 is LGHDT and CDR2 YNNKEL (reference sequence). In DNA, the CDR3 is TGTACCAGCAGCTTGACTAGTGGAGGGTACAATGAGCAGTTCTTC. This sequence encodes CTSSLTSGGYNEQFF.

This chain links TRBV20-1 with TRBJ2-5; D ambiguous. The closer fit of TRBJ2-1 to the DNA end suggests the J call may be wrong. Per the germline V gene, CDR1 is DFQATT and CDR2 is SNEGSKA (reference sequence). The CDR3 runs 13 residues. In DNA form, the CDR3 reads TGCAGTGCTACTGAGACGGATTACAATGAGCAGTTCTTC. It yields the protein CSATETDYNEQFF.

J is TRBJ1-2 and V is TRBV9, with a weak D call TRBD1 (5 bases). V was clipped by 3 bases and J by 2 bases, with 14 bases between them. Germline V gene sequence: CDR1 SGDLS, CDR2 YYNGEE. This CDR3 spans 15 amino acids. CDR3 residues: CASSEDSGRNYGYTF. CDR3 bases: TGTGCCAGCAGCGAGGACTCGGGACGGAACTATGGCTACACCTTC. The full variable domain, its missing parts supplied by reference TRBV9 and TRBJ1-2, is DSGVTQTPKHLITATGQRVTLRCSPRSGDLSVYWYQQSLDQGLQFLIQYYNGEERAKGNILERFSAQQFPDLHSELNLSSLELGDSALYFCASSEDSGRNYGYTFGSGTRLTVV.

The chain links TRBV25-1 to TRBJ2-7; D not resolved. Trimming removed 2 bases from V and 4 bases from J, with 9 bases in between. CDR1 and CDR2 (germline): MGHDK, SYGVNS. CDR3 length: 13 residues. Here the CDR3 reads CASSELGRYEQYF. The DNA for the CDR3 is TGTGCCAGCAGTGAACTGGGAAGATACGAGCAGTACTTC.

Only a few counts were recorded for this clonotype. This sequence joins TRBV18 and TRBJ1-2; D gene unclear. The CDR3 runs 13 residues. Germline lookup yields CDR1 KGHSH and CDR2 LQKENI. V lost 3 bases, J lost 4 bases, and 9 bases lay in between. The CDR3 sequence: CASSPDGPYGYTF. CDR3 sequence (DNA): TGTGCCAGCTCACCCGACGGACCCTATGGCTACACCTTC.